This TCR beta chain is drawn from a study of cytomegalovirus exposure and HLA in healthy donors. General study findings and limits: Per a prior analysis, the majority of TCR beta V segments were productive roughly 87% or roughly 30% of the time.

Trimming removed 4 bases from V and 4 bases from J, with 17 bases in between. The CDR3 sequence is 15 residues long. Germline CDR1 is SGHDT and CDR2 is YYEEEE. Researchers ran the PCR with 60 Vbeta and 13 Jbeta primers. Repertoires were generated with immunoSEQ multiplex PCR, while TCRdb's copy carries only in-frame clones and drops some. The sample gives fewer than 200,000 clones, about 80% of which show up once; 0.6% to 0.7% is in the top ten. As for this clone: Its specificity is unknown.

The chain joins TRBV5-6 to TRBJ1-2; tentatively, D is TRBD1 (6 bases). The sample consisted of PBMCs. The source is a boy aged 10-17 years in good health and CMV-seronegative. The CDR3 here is CASSPPDSRVYGYTF. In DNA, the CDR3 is TGTGCCAGCAGCCCACCGGACAGTCGAGTCTATGGCTACACCTTC.